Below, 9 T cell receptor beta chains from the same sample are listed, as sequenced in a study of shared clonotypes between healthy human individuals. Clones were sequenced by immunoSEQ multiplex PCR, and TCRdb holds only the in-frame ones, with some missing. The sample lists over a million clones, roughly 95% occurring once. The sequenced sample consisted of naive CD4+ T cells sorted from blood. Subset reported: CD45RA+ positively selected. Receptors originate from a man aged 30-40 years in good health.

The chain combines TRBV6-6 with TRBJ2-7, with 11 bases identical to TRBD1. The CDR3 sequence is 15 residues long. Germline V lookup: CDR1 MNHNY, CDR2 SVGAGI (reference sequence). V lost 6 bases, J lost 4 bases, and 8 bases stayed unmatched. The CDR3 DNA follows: TGTGCCAGCAGAACCTCAGGACAGGGGGCGTACGAGCAGTACTTC. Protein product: CASRTSGQGAYEQYF.

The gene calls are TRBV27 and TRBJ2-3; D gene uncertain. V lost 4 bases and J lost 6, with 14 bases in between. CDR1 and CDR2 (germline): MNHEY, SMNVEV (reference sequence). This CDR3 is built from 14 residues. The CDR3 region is CASSYVGSVDTQYF. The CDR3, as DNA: TGTGCCAGCAGTTACGTGGGTTCCGTGGATACGCAGTATTTT.

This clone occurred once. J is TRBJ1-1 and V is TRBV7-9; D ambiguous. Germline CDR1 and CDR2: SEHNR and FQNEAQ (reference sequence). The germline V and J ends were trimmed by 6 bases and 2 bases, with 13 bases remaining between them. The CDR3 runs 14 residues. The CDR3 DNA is TGTGCCAGCAGTATCGCGGCGACAAACACTGAAGCTTTCTTT. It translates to CASSIAATNTEAFF. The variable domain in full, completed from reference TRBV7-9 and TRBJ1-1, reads DTGVSQNPRHKITKRGQNVTFRCDPISEHNRLYWYRQTLGQGPEFLTYFQNEAQLEKSRLLSDRFSAERPKGSFSTLEIQRTEQGDSAMYLCASSIAATNTEAFFGQGTRLTVV.

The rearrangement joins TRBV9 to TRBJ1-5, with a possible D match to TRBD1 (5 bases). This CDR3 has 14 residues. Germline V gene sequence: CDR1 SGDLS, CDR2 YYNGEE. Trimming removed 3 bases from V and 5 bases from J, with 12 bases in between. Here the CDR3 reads CASSAGTVDQPQHF. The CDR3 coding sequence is TGTGCCAGCAGCGCGGGGACGGTGGATCAGCCCCAGCATTTT.

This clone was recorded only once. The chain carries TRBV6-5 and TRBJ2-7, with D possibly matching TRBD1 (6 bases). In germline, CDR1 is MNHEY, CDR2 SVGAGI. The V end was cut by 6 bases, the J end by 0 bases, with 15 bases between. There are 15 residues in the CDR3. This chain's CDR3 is CASSLTGSFSYEQYF. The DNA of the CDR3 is TGTGCCAGCAGCCTCACAGGGTCCTTCTCCTACGAGCAGTACTTC.

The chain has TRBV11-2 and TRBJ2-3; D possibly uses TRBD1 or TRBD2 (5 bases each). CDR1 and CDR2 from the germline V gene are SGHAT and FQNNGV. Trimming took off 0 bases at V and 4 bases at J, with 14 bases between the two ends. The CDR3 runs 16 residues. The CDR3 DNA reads TGTGCCAGCAGCTTAGATCTGGGGTTGGGGGCAGATACGCAGTATTTT. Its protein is CASSLDLGLGADTQYF.

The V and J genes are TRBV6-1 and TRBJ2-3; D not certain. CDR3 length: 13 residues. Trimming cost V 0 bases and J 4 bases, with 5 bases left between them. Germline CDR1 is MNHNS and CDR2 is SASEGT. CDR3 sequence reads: CASSEASSDTQYF. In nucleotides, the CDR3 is TGTGCCAGCAGTGAAGCTTCCTCAGATACGCAGTATTTT.

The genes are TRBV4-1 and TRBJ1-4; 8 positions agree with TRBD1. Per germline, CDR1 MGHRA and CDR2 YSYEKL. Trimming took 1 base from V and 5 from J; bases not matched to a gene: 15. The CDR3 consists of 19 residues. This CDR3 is CASSQVHGDRLVGNEKLFF. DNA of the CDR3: TGCGCCAGCAGCCAAGTTCATGGGGACAGGCTGGTTGGGAATGAAAAACTGTTTTTT.

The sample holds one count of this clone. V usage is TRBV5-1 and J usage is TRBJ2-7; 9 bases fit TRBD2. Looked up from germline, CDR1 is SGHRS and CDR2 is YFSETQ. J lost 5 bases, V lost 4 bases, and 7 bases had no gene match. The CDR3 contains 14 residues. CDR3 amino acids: CASSRLAGSNEQYF. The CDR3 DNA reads TGCGCCAGCAGCCGGCTAGCGGGGTCGAACGAGCAGTACTTC. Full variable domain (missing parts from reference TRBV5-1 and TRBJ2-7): KAGVTQTPRYLIKTRGQQVTLSCSPISGHRSVSWYQQTPGQGLQFLFEYFSETQRNKGNFPGRFSGRQFSNSRSEMNVSTLELGDSALYLCASSRLAGSNEQYFGPGTRLTVT.